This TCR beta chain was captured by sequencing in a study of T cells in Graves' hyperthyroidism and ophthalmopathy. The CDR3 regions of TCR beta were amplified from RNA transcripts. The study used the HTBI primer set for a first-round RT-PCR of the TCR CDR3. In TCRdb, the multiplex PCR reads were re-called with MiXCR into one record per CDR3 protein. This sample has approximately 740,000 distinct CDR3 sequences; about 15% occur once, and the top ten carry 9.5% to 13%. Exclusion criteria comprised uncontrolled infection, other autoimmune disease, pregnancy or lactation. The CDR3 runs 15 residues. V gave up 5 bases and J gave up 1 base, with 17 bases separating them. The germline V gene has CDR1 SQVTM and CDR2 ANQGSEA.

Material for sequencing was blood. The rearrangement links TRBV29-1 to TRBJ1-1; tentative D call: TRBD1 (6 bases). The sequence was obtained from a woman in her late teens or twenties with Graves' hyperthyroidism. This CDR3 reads CSVIGRGATNTEAFF. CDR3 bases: TGCAGCGTTATCGGTCGGGGGGCCACGAACACTGAAGCTTTCTTT.